The 30 T cell receptor beta chains given below trace back to one sample, sequenced in a study of T cells in Graves' hyperthyroidism and ophthalmopathy. Authors of the study amplified TCR beta CDR3 regions from RNA transcripts. The TCR CDR3 was amplified in a first-round RT-PCR using the HTBI primer set. TCRdb passed the multiplex PCR reads through MiXCR, listing each CDR3 protein once. The profile shows hundreds of thousands of distinct CDR3 sequences, about 14% of them singletons. Sequenced: blood. The receptor source for this set is a woman younger than 35 with Graves' hyperthyroidism.

This clonotype has a count of ten or more. The chain combines TRBV6-5 with TRBJ2-7, with 9 positions matching TRBD1. CDR1 and CDR2 (germline): MNHEY, SVGAGI. This CDR3 contains 17 residues. V was pared by 0 bases and J by 3 bases, with 9 bases of the junction left unmatched. The CDR3 DNA sequence: TGTGCCAGCAGTTACTCGATGGGGGACAGGGTTGGCTACGAGCAGTACTTC. Translating gives CASSYSMGDRVGYEQYF.

The genes are TRBV20-1 and TRBJ1-2; perhaps TRBD1 as D (5 bases). CDR3 size: 12 residues. V lost 4 bases and J lost 8, with 14 bases in between. Germline V gives CDR1 DFQATT, CDR2 SNEGSKA (reference sequence). The CDR3 protein is CSATGLRRGYTF. For the CDR3, the DNA is TGCAGTGCTACGGGACTCCGAAGGGGCTACACCTTC.

This clonotype occurred many times. V usage is TRBV12-3 or TRBV12-4 and J usage is TRBJ1-3; weak D call: TRBD1 (5 bases). Trimming cost V 4 bases and J 4 bases, with 11 bases left between them. The CDR3 is 14 residues long. The DNA of the CDR3 is TGTGCCAGCAGTTCTCAGGGTGACGGAAACACCATATATTTT. It specifies CASSSQGDGNTIYF.

This clonotype was observed at least ten times. V is TRBV2 and J is TRBJ1-1; D remains ambiguous. Germline values: CDR1 SNHLY, CDR2 FYNNEI. Deletions cut 2 bases from V and 3 bases from J, with 16 bases between. The CDR3 runs to 16 residues. For the CDR3, the DNA is TGTGCCAGCAGTGAATTGGTAGGCATATTGGACACTGAAGCTTTCTTT. This encodes CASSELVGILDTEAFF.

Note on this clonotype: A much larger clone lies one base from this, so it may be a read error. This chain links TRBV6-2 or TRBV6-3 with TRBJ2-1; possibly TRBD1 or TRBD2 for D (5 bases each). CDR1 and CDR2 from the germline V gene are MNHEY and SVGEGT. Trimming left V 7 bases short and J 6 bases short, with 19 bases between. The CDR3 has 15 amino acids. Here the CDR3 reads CASTPRGSFANEQFF. DNA of the CDR3: TGTGCCAGCACTCCCCGGGGCAGCTTCGCCAATGAGCAGTTCTTC.

The sample holds a few counts of this clonotype. The chain carries TRBV28 and TRBJ2-7; 8 bases are shared with TRBD2. This CDR3 has 13 residues. Germline V gene lookup returns CDR1 MDHEN and CDR2 SYDVKM. Unmatched junction bases numbered 3, after V lost 8 bases and J lost 0 bases. CDR3: CASREGNSYEQYF. The CDR3 bases are TGTGCCAGCCGGGAGGGCAACTCCTACGAGCAGTACTTC.

This chain uses TRBV27 with TRBJ2-1, with 8 bases matching TRBD1. This CDR3 is built from 15 residues. Germline V CDR1 and CDR2: MNHEY, SMNVEV (reference sequence). V gave up 7 bases and J gave up 7 bases; unmatched junction bases: 12. The CDR3 protein is CASKGVRGLYNEQFF. CDR3 nucleotides: TGTGCCAGCAAGGGCGTCAGGGGGCTGTATAATGAGCAGTTCTTC.

In this sample, this clonotype turned up many times. V gene TRBV15 combines with J gene TRBJ1-2, with TRBD1 as a possible D gene (5 bases). CDR3 length equals 15 residues. Trimming pared 1 base from V and 4 bases from J, leaving 13 bases between. Germline V CDR1 and CDR2: LNHNV, YYDKDF (reference sequence). The CDR3 sequence is CATSRGTRESYGYTF. CDR3 DNA: TGTGCCACCAGCAGAGGAACCAGGGAAAGCTATGGCTACACCTTC.

This clonotype was picked up many times. This chain uses TRBV7-9 with TRBJ1-1; D call uncertain. V lost 5 bases and J 12 bases, leaving 16 bases between the germline ends. The CDR3 has 12 residues. Germline CDR1 SEHNR, CDR2 FQNEAQ (reference sequence). The CDR3 protein is CASSPIWTLSFF. The CDR3 DNA follows: TGTGCCAGCAGCCCAATATGGACTTTATCTTTCTTT. The full variable domain, completed using reference TRBV7-9 and TRBJ1-1, is DTGVSQNPRHKITKRGQNVTFRCDPISEHNRLYWYRQTLGQGPEFLTYFQNEAQLEKSRLLSDRFSAERPKGSFSTLEIQRTEQGDSAMYLCASSPIWTLSFFGQGTRLTVV.

Turning to this clonotype: Germline is not matched at one junction end, which may reflect a read error. This sequence joins TRBV6-1 and TRBJ2-7; 10 positions match TRBD2. CDR1 is MNHNS, CDR2 SASEGT, per germline. This CDR3 is 14 amino acids long. The CDR3 coding sequence is TGTGCTAGCAGGCCTAGCGGGAGTCCTTACGAGCAGTACTTC. It codes for CASRPSGSPYEQYF.

This clonotype was seen repeatedly, ten times or more. The chain is built from TRBV12-3 or TRBV12-4 and TRBJ2-1; maybe TRBD2 (6 bases). The CDR3 has 13 residues. Deletions cut 5 bases from V and 8 bases from J, with 13 bases between. The CDR3 reads CASSLSSVHEQFF. CDR3 DNA: TGTGCCAGCAGTCTTTCTAGCGTCCATGAGCAGTTCTTC.

This clonotype has ten or more counts. J is TRBJ2-1 and V is TRBV20-1; the D gene is possibly TRBD2 (6 bases). CDR3 length equals 14 residues. The germline gives CDR1 DFQATT, CDR2 SNEGSKA (reference sequence). V was clipped by 2 bases and J by 3 bases, with 11 bases between them. The CDR3 DNA follows: TGCAGTGCTAGACCTATAGCGGTCTACAATGAGCAGTTCTTC. Its translation is CSARPIAVYNEQFF.

This chain connects TRBV6-1 to TRBJ2-3, with TRBD1 as a possible D gene (6 bases). Germline CDR1 is MNHNS and CDR2 is SASEGT. V shed 6 bases and J shed 1 base, with 14 bases lying between them. CDR3 length: 15 amino acids. CDR3 amino acids: CASSPGASRTDTQYF. CDR3 in DNA: TGTGCCAGCAGCCCAGGGGCTTCCCGCACAGATACGCAGTATTTT.

V usage is TRBV24-1 and J usage is TRBJ1-5, with a tentative D call TRBD1 (6 bases). With 9 bases removed from V and 4 bases from J, the gap between germline ends came to 12 bases. The CDR3 spans 13 residues. In germline, CDR1 is KGHDR, CDR2 SFDVKD. The CDR3 region is CATHEGGNQPQHF. DNA of the CDR3: TGTGCCACCCACGAGGGGGGAAATCAGCCCCAGCATTTT.

The chain employs TRBV11-2 and TRBJ1-5, with TRBD1 matching 7 bases. This CDR3 spans 17 amino acids. J lost 2 bases, V lost 3 bases, and 10 bases had no gene match. Germline CDR1 is SGHAT and CDR2 is FQNNGV. CDR3 sequence: CASSFGPGQSGNQPQHF. The CDR3 DNA is TGTGCCAGCAGCTTCGGCCCGGGACAGTCGGGCAATCAGCCCCAGCATTTT.

The chain combines TRBV7-9 with TRBJ2-1, with D possibly matching TRBD2 (6 bases). The CDR3 loop spans 13 amino acids. CDR1 is SEHNR and CDR2 is FQNEAQ in the germline V gene (reference sequence). The ends were cut back, 1 base at V and 9 bases at J, with 10 bases in the middle. CDR3 in amino acids: CASSLGSSGEQFF. CDR3 nucleotides: TGTGCCAGCAGCTTAGGTAGTAGCGGTGAGCAGTTCTTC.

This clonotype appeared many times. The chain joins TRBV20-1 to TRBJ1-2; 8 bases align to TRBD1. V trimming: 8 bases; J trimming: 7 bases; junction bases outside the gene matches: 9. The germline CDR1 and CDR2 sequences are DFQATT and SNEGSKA (reference sequence). The CDR3 runs 12 residues. The CDR3 bases are TGCAGTATCAGGGGGCTTGGGGGTGGCTACACCTTC. Its protein product is CSIRGLGGGYTF.

This clonotype was counted only a few times. The rearrangement uses TRBV6-1 and TRBJ2-1; TRBD1 matches 7 bases. The CDR3 sequence is 15 residues long. CDR1 and CDR2 from the germline V gene are MNHNS and SASEGT. With V trimmed by 3 bases and J by 5 bases, 7 bases remained unmatched. CDR3 sequence (DNA): TGTGCCAGCAGTGAGGGACAGCTAAAAGACAATGAGCAGTTCTTC. Its protein is CASSEGQLKDNEQFF.

The chain combines TRBV7-2 with TRBJ2-7; 7 bases line up with TRBD2. There are 15 residues in the CDR3. Germline V gene data show CDR1 as SGHTA and CDR2 as FQGNSA. The ends lost 4 bases at V and 0 bases at J; junction bases unmatched: 6. In DNA form, the CDR3 reads TGTGCCAGCAGCTGGATAGCGGGTAGCTCCTACGAGCAGTACTTC. Protein sequence: CASSWIAGSSYEQYF.

This sequence joins TRBV10-3 and TRBJ2-5; 10 nucleotides match TRBD2. Germline loops: CDR1 ENHRY, CDR2 SYGVKD. The CDR3 consists of 13 residues. J was trimmed by 6 bases and V by 6 bases; bases with no gene match: 4. This CDR3 reads CAIRLAGVKTQYF. CDR3 nucleotide sequence: TGTGCCATCAGGCTAGCGGGAGTAAAGACCCAGTACTTC.

The sample holds many counts of this clonotype. V gene TRBV20-1 combines with J gene TRBJ1-1, with D possibly being TRBD1 (6 bases). V dropped 4 bases and J dropped 6 bases, with 18 bases sitting between them. Germline values: CDR1 DFQATT, CDR2 SNEGSKA (reference sequence). This CDR3 has 14 residues. In DNA, the CDR3 is TGCAGTGCTAAGTCCGGGGGCGGTATGGCTGAAGCTTTCTTT. It codes for CSAKSGGGMAEAFF.

V and J are TRBV3-1 and TRBJ2-5, with D tentatively TRBD1 (5 bases). Trimming left V 2 bases short and J 5 bases short, with 9 bases between. The CDR3 is made up of 13 amino acids. Germline CDR1 is LGHDT and CDR2 is YNNKEL (reference sequence). The CDR3 bases are TGTGCCAGCAGCCAAAGGGGCTATGAGACCCAGTACTTC. It is translated as CASSQRGYETQYF.

This clonotype was seen a few times. This sequence joins TRBV6-1 and TRBJ2-7, with TRBD1 matching 7 bases. With V trimmed by 6 bases and J by 4 bases, 9 bases remained unmatched. The CDR3 extends over 14 amino acids. In germline, CDR1 is MNHNS, CDR2 SASEGT. The CDR3 DNA reads TGTGCCAGCAGGGATCGCGGACAGGTGTACGAGCAGTACTTC. As protein: CASRDRGQVYEQYF.

This clonotype has a count of ten or more. The V gene is TRBV12-3 or TRBV12-4, the J gene TRBJ1-5; possible D gene TRBD1, 5 bases. With 5 bases removed from V and 4 bases from J, the gap between germline ends came to 18 bases. The CDR3 is 16 amino acids. The CDR3: CASSPAGQGSNQPQHF. CDR3 sequence (DNA): TGTGCCAGCAGTCCAGCCGGCCAGGGAAGTAATCAGCCCCAGCATTTT.

The chain combines TRBV7-9 with TRBJ1-1, with D perhaps TRBD1 (5 bases). The CDR3 loop spans 17 amino acids. Trimming removed 3 bases at V and 0 bases at J, with 17 bases between. Per the germline V gene, CDR1 is SEHNR and CDR2 is FQNEAQ (reference sequence). The CDR3 nucleotides are TGTGCCAGCAGCTTTAGTCGGCCCGGGGGTCTGAACACTGAAGCTTTCTTT. Encoded protein: CASSFSRPGGLNTEAFF.

In its sample, this clonotype was seen a few times. The CDR3 loop reads CASSQDPRDRVYYNEQFF. For the CDR3, the DNA is TGCGCCAGCAGCCAAGATCCTCGGGACAGGGTGTACTACAATGAGCAGTTCTTC. The gene calls are TRBV4-1 and TRBJ2-1, with TRBD1 identical over 9 bases. The CDR3 loop spans 18 amino acids. The J segment lost 3 bases and the V segment lost 0 bases, leaving 9 bases of the junction unmatched. Per the germline V gene, CDR1 is MGHRA and CDR2 is YSYEKL.

The genes are TRBV29-1 and TRBJ2-5; tentative D call: TRBD2 (5 bases). Per germline, CDR1 SQVTM and CDR2 ANQGSEA. Trimming left V 2 bases short and J 6 bases short, with 10 bases between. This CDR3 comprises 12 residues. DNA for the CDR3: TGCAGCGTTGAAAGCGGCACGAAGACCCAGTACTTC. This codes for CSVESGTKTQYF.

This clonotype came up a few times. The CDR3 region has the DNA TGTGCCAGCAGTCCCTATTGGCAGGGACGCGAGCAGTACTTC. Encoded protein: CASSPYWQGREQYF. V usage is TRBV27 and J usage is TRBJ2-7, with D perhaps being TRBD1 or TRBD2 (5 bases each). Germline V CDR1 and CDR2: MNHEY, SMNVEV (reference sequence). The ends were cut back, 5 bases at V and 6 bases at J, with 17 bases in the middle. This CDR3 is built from 14 residues.

A few counts support this clonotype. The gene calls are TRBV28 and TRBJ2-1; D unclear. Germline loops: CDR1 MDHEN, CDR2 SYDVKM. The CDR3 length is 15 residues. Trimming stripped 5 bases from V and 0 bases from J, with 11 bases between. CDR3 nucleotide sequence: TGTGCCAGCAGTGAGGACCTCTACTCCTACAATGAGCAGTTCTTC. It is translated as CASSEDLYSYNEQFF.

This clonotype has a handful of counts. The gene calls are TRBV19 and TRBJ2-3; D possibly corresponds to TRBD1 (6 bases). The germline CDR1 and CDR2 sequences are LNHDA and SQIVND (reference sequence). CDR3 length equals 15 residues. Trimming pared 5 bases from V and 5 bases from J, leaving 17 bases between. CDR3 in amino acids: CASSPTGGYRDTQYF. CDR3 sequence (DNA): TGTGCCAGTAGTCCCACTGGGGGCTATAGAGATACGCAGTATTTT. The full variable domain, in which reference TRBV19 and TRBJ2-3 provide the parts outside the CDR3, is DGGITQSPKYLFRKEGQNVTLSCEQNLNHDAMYWYRQDPGQGLRLIYYSQIVNDFQKGDIAEGYSVSREKKESFPLTVTSAQKNPTAFYLCASSPTGGYRDTQYFGPGTRLTVL.